The T cell receptor (beta chain) under discussion was sequenced for a study of shared clonotypes between healthy human individuals. Using immunoSEQ multiplex PCR, the repertoire was profiled, and TCRdb retains in-frame clones only, with some absent. Among approximately 350,000 clones listed, about 96% were seen once. The length of the CDR3 is 13 residues. V dropped 8 bases and J dropped 2; count of bases not matched to a gene: 5. Germline V lookup: CDR1 MGHDK, CDR2 SYGVNS. What was sequenced was memory CD8+ T cells sorted from blood. Subset denoted: CD45RO+ cells pooled with CCR7-negative TemRA cells. This TCR came from a man aged 30 to 39 in good health. V is TRBV25-1 and J is TRBJ2-7; 8 nucleotides agree with TRBD2. The CDR3 region is CASSGGVTYEQYF. The CDR3 DNA reads TGTGCCAGCTCCGGGGGGGTTACCTACGAGCAGTACTTC.